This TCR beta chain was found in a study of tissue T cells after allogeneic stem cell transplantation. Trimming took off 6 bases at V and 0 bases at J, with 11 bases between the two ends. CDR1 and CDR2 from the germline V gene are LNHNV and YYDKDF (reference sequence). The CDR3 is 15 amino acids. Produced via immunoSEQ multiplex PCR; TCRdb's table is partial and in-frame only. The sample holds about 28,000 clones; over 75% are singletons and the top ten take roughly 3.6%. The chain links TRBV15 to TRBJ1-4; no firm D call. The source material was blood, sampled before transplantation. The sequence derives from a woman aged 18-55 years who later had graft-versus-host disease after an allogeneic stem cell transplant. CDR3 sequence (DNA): TGTGCCACCAGGCTAGACGGAACAACTAATGAAAAACTGTTTTTT. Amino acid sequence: CATRLDGTTNEKLFF.